Listed here are 18 T cell receptor beta chains from one sample, sequenced in a study of blood T cell repertoires in COVID-19. TCRdb keeps only in-frame clones here, not all; method: immunoSEQ multiplex PCR. The table includes 400,000 or so clones, roughly 91% detected once. Material for sequencing was PBMCs or T cells enriched from blood (not recorded which). The source is a man aged 18-30 years who had recovered from COVID-19.

The V gene is TRBV30, the J gene TRBJ1-5; D is uncertain. The CDR3 spans 14 residues. V was shortened by 1 base and J by 2 bases, with 9 bases between the two germline ends. CDR1 is GTSNPN, CDR2 SVGIG, per germline (reference sequence). Here the CDR3 DNA reads TGTGCCTGGAGTGGTGAGGTCGGCAATCAGCCCCAGCATTTT. Translating gives CAWSGEVGNQPQHF.

The rearrangement links TRBV7-8 to TRBJ1-2, with D uncertain. This CDR3 region has 13 residues. Trimming took off 5 bases at V and 8 bases at J, with 15 bases between the two ends. Germline V gene data show CDR1 as SGHVS and CDR2 as FQNEAQ. The CDR3 DNA sequence: TGTGCCAGCAGCGCTAGGATGCTTATGGGCTACACCTTC. As protein: CASSARMLMGYTF. The variable domain in full, with the rest retrieved from reference TRBV7-8 and TRBJ1-2, is GAGVSQSPRYKVAKRGQDVALRCDPISGHVSLFWYQQALGQGPEFLTYFQNEAQLDKSGLPSDRFFAERPEGSVSTLKIQRTQQEDSAVYLCASSARMLMGYTFGSGTRLTVV.

J is TRBJ1-6 and V is TRBV9; 7 bases are shared with TRBD1. The germline V gene has CDR1 SGDLS and CDR2 YYNGEE. CDR3 length: 16 amino acids. V was clipped by 0 bases and J by 9 bases; unmatched bases: 9. CDR3 DNA: TGTGCCAGCAGCGTAGGGGACAGCCATTGGGGTTCACCCCTCCACTTT. Amino acid sequence: CASSVGDSHWGSPLHF.

The chain is built from TRBV6-1 and TRBJ1-2; D is perhaps TRBD1 (5 bases). CDR3 length: 14 amino acids. Germline V CDR1 and CDR2: MNHNS, SASEGT. The germline V and J ends were trimmed by 1 base and 8 bases, with 14 bases remaining between them. This chain's CDR3 is CASSEGAGIFGYTF. CDR3 sequence (DNA): TGTGCCAGCAGTGAAGGCGCAGGGATATTCGGCTACACCTTC.

The chain carries TRBV6-5 and TRBJ1-1, with D uncertain. The germline gives CDR1 MNHEY, CDR2 SVGAGI. The length of the CDR3 is 13 residues. Trimming cost V 7 bases and J 3 bases, with 12 bases left between them. CDR3 DNA sequence: TGTGCCAGCAACCCGGACTCTTACACTGAAGCTTTCTTT. Encoded protein: CASNPDSYTEAFF.

The chain recombines TRBV27 with TRBJ2-3, with D possibly being TRBD1 (5 bases). Germline V CDR1 and CDR2: MNHEY, SMNVEV (reference sequence). Trimming pared 1 base from V and 3 bases from J, leaving 17 bases between. The CDR3 covers 17 residues. The DNA for the CDR3 is TGTGCCAGCAGTTTATATCGGACCCCCAGGGCGACAGATACGCAGTATTTT. This encodes CASSLYRTPRATDTQYF.

This chain connects TRBV27 to TRBJ1-3; D is ambiguous. The CDR3 runs to 11 residues. Germline V gene lookup returns CDR1 MNHEY and CDR2 SMNVEV (reference sequence). V was clipped by 8 bases and J by 0 bases, with 2 bases between them. CDR3 nucleotides: TGTGCCAGCCGCTCTGGAAACACCATATATTTT. Translated: CASRSGNTIYF.

The chain combines TRBV5-6 with TRBJ1-3; D gene unclear. Germline CDR1 SGHDT, CDR2 YYEEEE. The CDR3 runs 13 residues. The germline V and J ends were trimmed by 7 bases and 8 bases, with 16 bases remaining between them. CDR3 bases: TGTGCCAGCTATTCTGCTGAGGGCGACACCATATATTTT. This encodes CASYSAEGDTIYF.

The CDR3 protein is CASSLGGVGNTIYF. The DNA for the CDR3 is TGTGCCAGCAGCTTAGGGGGGGTTGGAAACACCATATATTTT. The rearrangement uses TRBV7-6 and TRBJ1-3; possibly TRBD1 for D (5 bases). CDR1 SGHVS and CDR2 FNYEAQ come from the germline V gene. The V gene lost 1 base and the J gene lost 3 bases, with 7 bases spanning the gap. The CDR3 length is 14 residues.

The CDR3 loop reads CASSRGLAEKLFF. The CDR3 DNA reads TGTGCCAGCAGTAGGGGGCTTGCTGAAAAACTGTTTTTT. V and J are TRBV6-6 and TRBJ1-4, with 7 bases identical to TRBD1. The CDR3 totals 13 residues. V shed 5 bases, J shed 7 bases, and the junction held 4 bases outside the gene matches. Germline V gene lookup returns CDR1 MNHNY and CDR2 SVGAGI (reference sequence).

The chain recombines TRBV7-3 with TRBJ2-5, with 7 bases aligning to TRBD1. CDR1 is SGHTA, CDR2 FQGTGA, per germline. J was trimmed by 3 bases and V by 5 bases; bases with no gene match: 3. This CDR3 has 13 amino acids. CDR3 nucleotides: TGTGCCAGCAGCATGACAGGGAAAGAGACCCAGTACTTC. This encodes CASSMTGKETQYF.

The gene calls are TRBV28 and TRBJ2-7; D may be TRBD1 (6 bases). CDR1 and CDR2 from the germline V gene are MDHEN and SYDVKM. CDR3 length: 16 residues. Deletions cut 6 bases from V and 1 base from J, with 19 bases between. Here the CDR3 reads CASSTLGDNISYEQYF. For the CDR3, the DNA is TGTGCCAGCAGCACTCTCGGGGACAACATTTCCTACGAGCAGTACTTC.

The chain recombines TRBV6-1 with TRBJ1-1, with D hard to call. Trimming shortened V by 1 base and J by 6 bases, and 9 bases separated the two germline ends. The germline CDR1 and CDR2 sequences are MNHNS and SASEGT. The CDR3 is made up of 13 amino acids. This CDR3 reads CASSEVRRAEAFF. CDR3 DNA sequence: TGTGCCAGCAGTGAAGTACGCCGGGCTGAAGCTTTCTTT.

In this sample, this clone turned up a few times. The chain joins TRBV2 to TRBJ1-5; 7 bases agree with TRBD1. CDR3 length: 15 residues. Losses at the gene ends were 7 bases for V and 5 bases for J; bases not matched to a gene: 11. Per germline, CDR1 SNHLY and CDR2 FYNNEI. The CDR3 DNA is TGTGCCAGCAACCGGGACAGCATCGGTGATCAGCCCCAGCATTTT. The encoded protein is CASNRDSIGDQPQHF.

V and J are TRBV5-1 and TRBJ2-1, with TRBD2 matching over 9 bases. CDR1 is SGHRS and CDR2 is YFSETQ in the germline V gene. The CDR3 runs 17 residues. J lost 8 bases, V lost 4 bases, and 16 bases had no gene match. CDR3 bases: TGCGCCAGCAGCCTCCTAAGTAGGGCGGGAGGGCCAGATGAGCAGTTCTTC. Its protein product is CASSLLSRAGGPDEQFF.

This clone was seen just once. J is TRBJ1-2 and V is TRBV19; 8 positions agree with TRBD1. The CDR3 is made up of 15 amino acids. CDR1 and CDR2 (germline): LNHDA, SQIVND (reference sequence). The V and J ends lost 1 base and 1 base, in that order; junction bases with no gene match: 2. The CDR3 DNA sequence: TGTGCCAGTAGTATAGCAACAGGGGGTAACTATGGCTACACCTTC. Translation: CASSIATGGNYGYTF.

The rearrangement links TRBV5-1 to TRBJ1-1, with TRBD1 as a possible D gene (6 bases). Germline V CDR1 and CDR2: SGHRS, YFSETQ. The CDR3 runs 15 residues. Trimming took 4 bases from V and 2 from J, leaving 15 bases between them. DNA of the CDR3: TGCGCCAGCAGCCTGCAACAGGGCCCTAACACTGAAGCTTTCTTT. Its protein is CASSLQQGPNTEAFF.

The chain combines TRBV27 with TRBJ1-5; D might be TRBD1 (5 bases). The CDR3 is 13 amino acids. V was cut by 5 bases and J by 12 bases, with 17 bases left in between. Per the germline V gene, CDR1 is MNHEY and CDR2 is SMNVEV (reference sequence). In DNA, the CDR3 is TGTGCCAGCAGTATCGCAGGGAAGGGGCTCCAGCATTTT. It is translated as CASSIAGKGLQHF.